What follows are 25 T cell receptor beta chains derived from one specimen sequenced in a study of human T cells and chemical hapten exposure. One entry per CDR3 protein results from TCRdb running MiXCR on the RACE reads. The sample lists around 52,000 distinct CDR3 sequences, about 9.3% seen once, with less than 15% in the top ten. Time point denoted: patch test 1, 2 weeks after DPC sensitization. Treatment reported: therapeutic diphenylcyclopropenone sensitization with weekly scalp DPC. Source: whole blood, taken in connection with sensitization to the hapten diphenylcyclopropenone (DPC). All receptors derive from a woman between 35 and 50 years old with alopecia areata. Some clones in this sample may be carry-over from other donors' samples.

There are many counts of this clonotype. The chain employs TRBV3-1 and TRBJ2-2, with TRBD2 identical over 12 bases. V trimming: 3 bases; J trimming: 4 bases; junction bases outside the gene matches: 12. Looked up from germline, CDR1 is LGHDT and CDR2 is YNNKEL (reference sequence). This CDR3 has 19 amino acids. For the CDR3, the DNA is TGTGCCAGCAGCCAGTCAGGCCCGACTAGCGGGGGACCCACCGGGGAGCTGTTTTTT. Its protein is CASSQSGPTSGGPTGELFF. Complete variable domain (other parts from reference TRBV3-1 and TRBJ2-2): DTAVSQTPKYLVTQMGNDKSIKCEQNLGHDTMYWYKQDSKKFLKIMFSYNNKELIINETVPNRFSPKSPDKAHLNLHINSLELGDSAVYFCASSQSGPTSGGPTGELFFGEGSRLTVL.

A few counts support this clonotype. V gene TRBV14 combines with J gene TRBJ1-3; no clear D. The CDR3 totals 12 residues. CDR1 is SGHDN and CDR2 is FVKESK in the germline V gene. Trimming cost V 5 bases and J 5 bases, with 7 bases left between them. CDR3 region: CASSAGRNTIYF. In DNA, the CDR3 is TGTGCCAGCAGCGCCGGGAGAAACACCATATATTTT.

This clonotype was detected many times. The rearrangement links TRBV5-1 to TRBJ2-3; a weak D match, TRBD2 (5 bases). Trimming took 0 bases from V and 3 from J, leaving 20 bases between them. This CDR3 region has 18 residues. The V gene's germline CDR1 is SGHRS and CDR2 YFSETQ. CDR3 residues: CASSLAQVANGGTDTQYF. For the CDR3, the DNA is TGCGCCAGCAGCTTGGCCCAGGTAGCGAATGGTGGGACAGATACGCAGTATTTT.

This clonotype was recorded many times. J is TRBJ1-1 and V is TRBV13, with D perhaps matching TRBD1 (5 bases). The CDR3 sequence is 15 residues long. V lost 5 bases and J 0 bases, leaving 13 bases between the germline ends. The V gene's germline CDR1 is PRHDT and CDR2 FYEKMQ (reference sequence). The CDR3 DNA follows: TGTGCCAGCAGCCTAGTCCAGGGAGTGAACACTGAAGCTTTCTTT. Translating it yields CASSLVQGVNTEAFF.

This clonotype was observed a few times. This rearrangement joins TRBV20-1 to TRBJ2-3; D gene ambiguous. This CDR3 has 11 residues. Trimming cost V 4 bases and J 4 bases, with 6 bases left between them. CDR1 and CDR2 from the germline V gene are DFQATT and SNEGSKA (reference sequence). In DNA form, the CDR3 reads TGCAGTGCTAATATCGCAGATACGCAGTATTTT. Translating it yields CSANIADTQYF.

The chain carries TRBV7-9 and TRBJ2-3; D call uncertain. Trimming cost V 5 bases and J 0 bases, with 9 bases left between them. The CDR3 has 14 residues. In germline, CDR1 is SEHNR, CDR2 FQNEAQ (reference sequence). CDR3 residues: CASSGSLSTDTQYF. CDR3 bases: TGTGCCAGCAGCGGTAGCCTAAGCACAGATACGCAGTATTTT.

Comment on this clonotype: At one boundary the junction diverges from the germline segment, which might be a read error. The chain is built from TRBV3-1 and TRBJ2-3, with D uncertain. The CDR3 spans 12 residues. Germline loops: CDR1 LGHDT, CDR2 YNNKEL (reference sequence). The CDR3 here is CASSPNLDMQYF. The CDR3 DNA sequence: TGTGCCAGCAGCCCTAATTTGGATATGCAGTATTTT.

V usage is TRBV4-1 and J usage is TRBJ1-4; 7 bases match TRBD1. Germline V CDR1 and CDR2: MGHRA, YSYEKL. This CDR3 contains 16 residues. V was pared by 0 bases and J by 8 bases, with 9 bases of the junction left unmatched. In DNA form, the CDR3 reads TGCGCCAGCAGCCAAGATCCCGGCAGGGACAGAGAAAAACTGTTTTTT. Translated, it gives CASSQDPGRDREKLFF.

Ten or more counts support this clonotype. The genes are TRBV4-1 and TRBJ2-7, with a possible D match to TRBD2 (6 bases). The germline V gene has CDR1 MGHRA and CDR2 YSYEKL. This CDR3 is built from 11 residues. V lost 8 bases, J lost 6 bases, and 11 bases lay in between. The chain's CDR3 is CASGVGGEQYF. The CDR3 DNA reads TGCGCCAGCGGGGTCGGGGGCGAGCAGTACTTC.

The chain uses TRBV5-1 and TRBJ2-5; 9 bases line up with TRBD1. This CDR3 is built from 15 residues. Germline loops: CDR1 SGHRS, CDR2 YFSETQ. V trimming: 5 bases; J trimming: 4 bases; junction bases outside the gene matches: 9. DNA for the CDR3: TGCGCCAGCAGTCCCACCGGGACAGGGATAGAGACCCAGTACTTC. Translating gives CASSPTGTGIETQYF.

The chain's CDR3 is CASSYGYGTSETQYF. DNA for the CDR3: TGTGCCAGCAGTTACGGATACGGGACCTCAGAGACCCAGTACTTC. The gene calls are TRBV6-5 and TRBJ2-5; D might be TRBD1 or TRBD2, each matching 5 bases. Trimming shortened V by 2 bases and J by 4 bases, and 14 bases separated the two germline ends. Germline V gives CDR1 MNHEY, CDR2 SVGAGI. The CDR3 consists of 15 residues.

V and J are TRBV28 and TRBJ2-5; 8 bases align to TRBD2. Germline CDR1 MDHEN, CDR2 SYDVKM. V was clipped by 3 bases and J by 1 base; unmatched bases: 4. This CDR3 has 15 amino acids. The CDR3: CASSLGSGGQETQYF. The CDR3 DNA reads as TGTGCCAGCAGTTTGGGCAGCGGGGGCCAAGAGACCCAGTACTTC.

The chain couples TRBV16 to TRBJ1-5; D is perhaps TRBD1 (5 bases). The V and J ends lost 6 bases and 2 bases respectively, with 11 bases between them. The germline V gene has CDR1 KGHSY and CDR2 FQNENV. The length of the CDR3 is 14 residues. Here the CDR3 DNA reads TGTGCCAGCAGTCCGGGCAGGGGCAATCAGCCCCAGCATTTT. Translated, it gives CASSPGRGNQPQHF.

This clonotype came up many times. This chain links TRBV20-1 with TRBJ2-3, with D uncertain. The V end was cut by 7 bases, the J end by 4 bases, with 12 bases between. This CDR3 is built from 12 residues. Germline V gives CDR1 DFQATT, CDR2 SNEGSKA (reference sequence). The chain's CDR3 is CSVRAQADTQYF. CDR3 DNA sequence: TGCAGTGTCCGAGCCCAGGCAGATACGCAGTATTTT.

The J gene is TRBJ2-2, the V gene TRBV12-3 or TRBV12-4, with TRBD1 matching 9 bases. Trimming cost V 7 bases and J 4 bases; bases outside gene matches: 10. The CDR3 extends over 16 amino acids. As DNA, the CDR3 is TGTGCCAGCACTCCATGGGGGACAGGGCTCACCGGGGAGCTGTTTTTT. Protein: CASTPWGTGLTGELFF.

About this clonotype itself: This could be a read error, since a much larger clone is one nucleotide away. The chain joins TRBV9 to TRBJ1-1, with no clear D. V was pared by 0 bases and J by 6 bases, with 9 bases between. The CDR3 totals 13 residues. Germline CDR1 SGDLS, CDR2 YYNGEE. CDR3 nucleotide sequence: TGTGCCAGCAGCGTAGACCTTAACCCTGAAGCTTTCTTT. This sequence encodes CASSVDLNPEAFF.

The sample holds a few counts of this clonotype. This chain links TRBV7-2 with TRBJ2-1, with 12 bases matching TRBD2. Germline V gene data show CDR1 as SGHTA and CDR2 as FQGNSA. The CDR3 runs 15 residues. V dropped 6 bases and J dropped 6; count of bases not matched to a gene: 6. In nucleotides, the CDR3 is TGTGCCAGCAGGCCACTAGCGGGGGGCCCCAATGAGCAGTTCTTC. It is translated as CASRPLAGGPNEQFF.

This clonotype was seen at least ten times. This rearrangement joins TRBV7-3 to TRBJ1-1, with D possibly matching TRBD1 (5 bases). The CDR3 runs 15 residues. Deletions cut 1 base from V and 0 bases from J, with 9 bases between. Germline V gene data show CDR1 as SGHTA and CDR2 as FQGTGA. DNA for the CDR3: TGTGCCAGCAGCTTAAGTGGGGGTATGAACACTGAAGCTTTCTTT. It codes for CASSLSGGMNTEAFF.

This clonotype was counted ten times or more. The V gene is TRBV11-2, the J gene TRBJ2-1; D remains ambiguous. Germline V gives CDR1 SGHAT, CDR2 FQNNGV. The CDR3 is 16 amino acids. V lost 4 bases to trimming and J lost 7 bases, with 20 bases between them. CDR3 coding DNA: TGTGCCAGCAGCTCTCGTGCCTTAAATCGGTGGAATGAGCAGTTCTTC. Its protein is CASSSRALNRWNEQFF.

The table lists this clonotype with many counts. V is TRBV2 and J is TRBJ2-2, with a weak D call TRBD1 (6 bases). The CDR3 totals 15 residues. Trimming removed 4 bases at V and 1 base at J, with 10 bases between. CDR1 SNHLY and CDR2 FYNNEI come from the germline V gene. For the CDR3, the DNA is TGTGCCAGCAGTGGGACAGACCAGAACACCGGGGAGCTGTTTTTT. This gives the protein CASSGTDQNTGELFF.

The chain is built from TRBV9 and TRBJ2-3, with TRBD2 matching 15 bases. Germline values: CDR1 SGDLS, CDR2 YYNGEE. The CDR3 consists of 17 residues. The V gene end was trimmed by 2 bases and the J gene end by 2 bases; junction bases not matched to a gene: 3. Here the CDR3 reads CASSVGTSGGHTDTQYF. Written as DNA, the CDR3 is TGTGCCAGCAGCGTCGGGACTAGCGGGGGGCACACAGATACGCAGTATTTT.

At least ten counts were recorded for this clonotype. The chain couples TRBV6-1 to TRBJ2-7; 9 bases map to TRBD2. Germline loops: CDR1 MNHNS, CDR2 SASEGT. This CDR3 region has 14 residues. CDR3 sequence reads: CASGGSYEAYEQYF. The CDR3 coding sequence is TGTGCTAGCGGGGGCAGCTACGAGGCCTACGAGCAGTACTTC.

This clonotype was observed a few times. This rearrangement joins TRBV5-8 to TRBJ1-5; D call uncertain. CDR1 and CDR2 (germline): SGHTS, YDEGEE. This CDR3 is 14 amino acids long. V shed 1 base and J shed 2 bases, with 7 bases lying between them. Here the CDR3 reads CASSLIQGNQPQHF. The CDR3 DNA sequence: TGTGCCAGCAGCTTGATCCAGGGCAATCAGCCCCAGCATTTT.

This clonotype was counted at least ten times. V gene TRBV2 combines with J gene TRBJ2-7, with D perhaps matching TRBD1 (5 bases). Trimming left V 4 bases short and J 3 bases short, with 10 bases between. The germline V gene has CDR1 SNHLY and CDR2 FYNNEI. The CDR3 length is 13 residues. As DNA, the CDR3 is TGTGCCAGCAGTGGGGGCCAGCGCTACGAGCAGTACTTC. The encoded protein is CASSGGQRYEQYF.

Only a few counts were recorded for this clonotype. The chain joins TRBV5-4 to TRBJ2-7; 7 bases map to TRBD2. V gave up 2 bases and J gave up 2 bases; unmatched junction bases: 4. The V gene's germline CDR1 is SGHNT and CDR2 YYREEE (reference sequence). The length of the CDR3 is 14 residues. The CDR3 reads CASSFSGSAYEQYF. CDR3 bases: TGTGCCAGCAGCTTTAGCGGGTCCGCCTACGAGCAGTACTTC.